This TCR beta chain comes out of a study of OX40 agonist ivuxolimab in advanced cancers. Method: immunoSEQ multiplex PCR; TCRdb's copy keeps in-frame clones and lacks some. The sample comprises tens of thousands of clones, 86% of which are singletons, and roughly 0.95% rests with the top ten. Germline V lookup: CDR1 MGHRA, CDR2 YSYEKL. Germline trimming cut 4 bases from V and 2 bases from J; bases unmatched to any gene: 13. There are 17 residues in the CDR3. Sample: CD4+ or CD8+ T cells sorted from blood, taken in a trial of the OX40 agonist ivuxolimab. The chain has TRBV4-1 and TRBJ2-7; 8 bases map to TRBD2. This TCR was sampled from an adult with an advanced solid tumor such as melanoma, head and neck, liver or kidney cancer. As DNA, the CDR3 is TGCGCCAGCAGCCGATCCCCCCTCCCAGCGGGAGCCTACGAGCAGTACTTC. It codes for CASSRSPLPAGAYEQYF.